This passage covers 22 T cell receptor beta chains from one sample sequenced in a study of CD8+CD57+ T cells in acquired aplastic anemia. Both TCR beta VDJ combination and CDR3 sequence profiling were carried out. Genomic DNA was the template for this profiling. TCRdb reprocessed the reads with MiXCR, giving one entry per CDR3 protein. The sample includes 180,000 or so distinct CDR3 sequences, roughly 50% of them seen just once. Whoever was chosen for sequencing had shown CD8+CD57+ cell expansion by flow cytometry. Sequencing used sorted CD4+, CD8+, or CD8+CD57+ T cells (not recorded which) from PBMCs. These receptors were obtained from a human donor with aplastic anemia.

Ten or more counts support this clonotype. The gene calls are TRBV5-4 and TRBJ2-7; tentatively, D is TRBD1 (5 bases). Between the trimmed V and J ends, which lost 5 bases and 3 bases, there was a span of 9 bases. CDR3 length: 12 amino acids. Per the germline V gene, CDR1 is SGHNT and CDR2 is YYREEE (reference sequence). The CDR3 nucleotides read TGTGCCAGCAGTTTAGGGGACTACGAGCAGTACTTC. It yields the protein CASSLGDYEQYF.

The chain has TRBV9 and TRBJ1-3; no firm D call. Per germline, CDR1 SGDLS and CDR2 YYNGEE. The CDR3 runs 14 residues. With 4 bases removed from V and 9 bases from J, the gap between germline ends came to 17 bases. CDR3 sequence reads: CASSSRTLDATIYF. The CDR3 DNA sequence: TGTGCCAGCAGCTCCCGTACCCTGGATGCCACCATATATTTT.

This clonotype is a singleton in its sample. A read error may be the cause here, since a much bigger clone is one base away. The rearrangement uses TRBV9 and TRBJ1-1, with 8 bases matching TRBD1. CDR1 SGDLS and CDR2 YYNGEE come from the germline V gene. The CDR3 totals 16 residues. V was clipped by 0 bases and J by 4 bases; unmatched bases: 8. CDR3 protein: CASSVDRNRGSTEAFF. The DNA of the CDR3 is TGTGCCAGCAGCGTAGACAGAAACAGGGGGTCCACTGAAGCTTTCTTT. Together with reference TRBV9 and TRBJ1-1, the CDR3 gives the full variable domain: DSGVTQTPKHLITATGQRVTLRCSPRSGDLSVYWYQQSLDQGLQFLIQYYNGEERAKGNILERFSAQQFPDLHSELNLSSLELGDSALYFCASSVDRNRGSTEAFFGQGTRLTVV.

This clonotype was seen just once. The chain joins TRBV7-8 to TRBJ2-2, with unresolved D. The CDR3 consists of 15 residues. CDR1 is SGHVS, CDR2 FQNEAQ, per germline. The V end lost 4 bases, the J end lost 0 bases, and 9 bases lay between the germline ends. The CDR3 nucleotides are TGTGCCAGCAGCTCCCGGAACCCGAACACCGGGGAGCTGTTTTTT. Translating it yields CASSSRNPNTGELFF.

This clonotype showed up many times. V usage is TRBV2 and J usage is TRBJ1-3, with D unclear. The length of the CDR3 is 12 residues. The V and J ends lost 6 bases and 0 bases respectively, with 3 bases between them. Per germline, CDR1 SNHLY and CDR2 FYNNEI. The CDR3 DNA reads TGTGCCAGCAGGAACTCTGGAAACACCATATATTTT. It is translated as CASRNSGNTIYF.

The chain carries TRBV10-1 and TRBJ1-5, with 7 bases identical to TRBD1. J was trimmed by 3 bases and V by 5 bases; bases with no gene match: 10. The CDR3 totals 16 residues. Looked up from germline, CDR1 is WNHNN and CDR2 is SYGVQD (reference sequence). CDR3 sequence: CASSYIGTDDNQPQHF. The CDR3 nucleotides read TGCGCCAGCAGTTATATTGGGACAGACGACAATCAGCCCCAGCATTTT.

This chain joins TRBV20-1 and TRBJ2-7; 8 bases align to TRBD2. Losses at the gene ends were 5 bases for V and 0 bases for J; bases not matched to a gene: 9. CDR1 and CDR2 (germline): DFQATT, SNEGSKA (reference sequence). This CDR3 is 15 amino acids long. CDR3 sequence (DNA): TGCAGTGCTCCCCATAGCGGGACGAGCTCCTACGAGCAGTACTTC. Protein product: CSAPHSGTSSYEQYF.

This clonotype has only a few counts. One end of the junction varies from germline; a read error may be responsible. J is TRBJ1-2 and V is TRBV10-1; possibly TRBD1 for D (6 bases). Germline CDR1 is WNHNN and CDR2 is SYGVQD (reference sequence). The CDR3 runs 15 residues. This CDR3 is CASSSPSGGRLGYTF. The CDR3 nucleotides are TGTGCCAGCAGTTCACCCTCGGGGGGCCGCTTAGGCTACACCTTC.

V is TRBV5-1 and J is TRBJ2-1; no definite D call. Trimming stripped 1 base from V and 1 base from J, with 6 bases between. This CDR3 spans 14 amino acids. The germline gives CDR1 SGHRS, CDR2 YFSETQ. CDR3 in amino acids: CASSLKTSYNEQFF. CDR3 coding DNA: TGCGCCAGCAGCTTGAAGACTTCCTACAATGAGCAGTTCTTC.

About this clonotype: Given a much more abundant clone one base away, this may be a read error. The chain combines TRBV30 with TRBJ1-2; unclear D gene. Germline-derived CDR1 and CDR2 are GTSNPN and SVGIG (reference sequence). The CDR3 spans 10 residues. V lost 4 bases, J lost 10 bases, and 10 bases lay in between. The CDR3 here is CAWKKGSYTF. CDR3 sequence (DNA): TGTGCCTGGAAGAAAGGGTCCTACACCTTC. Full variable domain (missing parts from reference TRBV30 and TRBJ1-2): SQTIHQWPATLVQPVGSPLSLECTVEGTSNPNLYWYRQAAGRGLQLLFYSVGIGQISSEVPQNLSASRPQDRQFILSSKKLLLSDSGFYLCAWKKGSYTFGSGTRLTVV.

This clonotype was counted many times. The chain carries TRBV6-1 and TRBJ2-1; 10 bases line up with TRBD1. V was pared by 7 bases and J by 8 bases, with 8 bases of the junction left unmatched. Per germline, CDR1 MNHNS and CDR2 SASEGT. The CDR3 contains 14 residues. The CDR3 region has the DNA TGTGCCAGCATCCGGGACAGGGGCCGTGATGAGCAGTTCTTC. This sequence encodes CASIRDRGRDEQFF.

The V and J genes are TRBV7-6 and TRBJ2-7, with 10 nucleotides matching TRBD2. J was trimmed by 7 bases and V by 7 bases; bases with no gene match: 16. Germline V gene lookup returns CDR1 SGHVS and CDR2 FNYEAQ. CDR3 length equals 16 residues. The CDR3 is CASTPEASGSAGEQYF. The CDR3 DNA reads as TGTGCCAGCACCCCAGAGGCTAGCGGGAGTGCGGGGGAGCAGTACTTC.

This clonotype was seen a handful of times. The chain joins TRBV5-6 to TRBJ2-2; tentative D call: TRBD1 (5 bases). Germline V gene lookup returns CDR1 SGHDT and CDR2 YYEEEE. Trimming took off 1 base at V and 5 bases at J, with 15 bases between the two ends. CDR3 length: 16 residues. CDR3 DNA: TGTGCCAGCAGCTTGTACTTCGGTGGGGCGACCGGGGAGCTGTTTTTT. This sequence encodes CASSLYFGGATGELFF.

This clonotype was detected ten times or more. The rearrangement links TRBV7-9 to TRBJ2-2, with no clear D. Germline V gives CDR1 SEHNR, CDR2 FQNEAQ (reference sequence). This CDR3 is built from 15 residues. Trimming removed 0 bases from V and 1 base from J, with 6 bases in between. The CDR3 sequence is CASSLAVGNTGELFF. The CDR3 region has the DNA TGTGCCAGCAGCTTAGCGGTTGGGAACACCGGGGAGCTGTTTTTT.

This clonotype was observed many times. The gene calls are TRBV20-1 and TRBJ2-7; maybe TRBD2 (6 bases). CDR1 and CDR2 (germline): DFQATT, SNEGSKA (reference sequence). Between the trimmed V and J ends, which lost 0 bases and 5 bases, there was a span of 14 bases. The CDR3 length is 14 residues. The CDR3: CSARDSAGYDEQYF. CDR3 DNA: TGCAGTGCTAGAGATAGTGCGGGGTATGACGAGCAGTACTTC.

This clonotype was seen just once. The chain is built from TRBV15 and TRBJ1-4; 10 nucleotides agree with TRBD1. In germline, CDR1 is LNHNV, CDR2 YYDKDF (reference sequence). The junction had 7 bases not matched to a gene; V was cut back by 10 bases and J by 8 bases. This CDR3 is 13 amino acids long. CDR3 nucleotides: TGTGCCATCCCGACAGGGGGCAGGGAAAAACTGTTTTTT. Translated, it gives CAIPTGGREKLFF.

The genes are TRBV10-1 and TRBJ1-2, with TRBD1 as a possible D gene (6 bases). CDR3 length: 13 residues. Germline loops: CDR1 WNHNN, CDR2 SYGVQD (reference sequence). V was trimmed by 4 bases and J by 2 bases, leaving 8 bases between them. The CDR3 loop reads CASSVRGNYGYTF. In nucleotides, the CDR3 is TGCGCCAGCAGTGTCAGGGGCAACTATGGCTACACCTTC.

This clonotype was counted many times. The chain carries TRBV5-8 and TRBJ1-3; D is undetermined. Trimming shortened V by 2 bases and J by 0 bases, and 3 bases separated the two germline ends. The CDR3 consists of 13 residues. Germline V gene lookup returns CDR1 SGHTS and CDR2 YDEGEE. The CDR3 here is CASSFLSGNTIYF. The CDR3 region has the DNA TGTGCCAGCAGCTTCCTCTCTGGAAACACCATATATTTT.

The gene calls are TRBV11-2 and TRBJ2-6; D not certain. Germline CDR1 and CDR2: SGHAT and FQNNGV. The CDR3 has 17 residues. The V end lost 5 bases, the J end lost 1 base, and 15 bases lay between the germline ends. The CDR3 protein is CASSPNVRVSGANVLTF. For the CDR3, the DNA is TGTGCCAGCAGCCCGAACGTAAGGGTATCTGGGGCCAACGTCCTGACTTTC.

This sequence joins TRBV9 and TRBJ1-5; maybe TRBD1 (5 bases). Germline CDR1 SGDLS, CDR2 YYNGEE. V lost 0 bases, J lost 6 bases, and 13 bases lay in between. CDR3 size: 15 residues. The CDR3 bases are TGTGCCAGCAGCGTAGGAGGGGATCGGGGTCAGCCCCAGCATTTT. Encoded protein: CASSVGGDRGQPQHF.

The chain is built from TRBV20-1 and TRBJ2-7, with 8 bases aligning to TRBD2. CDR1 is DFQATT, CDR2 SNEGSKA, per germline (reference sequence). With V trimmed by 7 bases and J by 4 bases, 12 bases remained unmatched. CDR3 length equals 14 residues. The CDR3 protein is CSVGLSGSVYEQYF. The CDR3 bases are TGCAGTGTGGGTCTAAGCGGGAGTGTTTACGAGCAGTACTTC.

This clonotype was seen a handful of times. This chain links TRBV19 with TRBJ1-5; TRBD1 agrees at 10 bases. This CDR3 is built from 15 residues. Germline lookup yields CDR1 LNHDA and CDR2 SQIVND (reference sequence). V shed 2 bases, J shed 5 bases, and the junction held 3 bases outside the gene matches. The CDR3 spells CASSIRDRGDQPQHF. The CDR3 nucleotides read TGTGCCAGTAGTATAAGGGACAGGGGTGATCAGCCCCAGCATTTT.